Listed here are 27 T cell receptor beta chains from one sample, sequenced in a study of lymphopenia after photon versus proton radiotherapy. Only in-frame clones appear in the TCRdb table, and some are missing; sequencing was by immunoSEQ multiplex PCR. The top ten clones hold more than 15% of a sample with more than 45,000 clones, roughly 90% of them seen once. Sample: peripheral blood, taken from a patient treated with photon-based radiotherapy. Every receptor here comes from a middle-aged woman with cholangiocarcinoma.

This clone appeared a single time. The chain employs TRBV28 and TRBJ2-7; D unresolved. This CDR3 is built from 15 residues. Germline V gene lookup returns CDR1 MDHEN and CDR2 SYDVKM. The V end was cut by 7 bases, the J end by 0 bases, with 16 bases between. CDR3 DNA: TGTGCCAGCACCTCGGTTGAGCAAAGCTCCTACGAGCAGTACTTC. Translation: CASTSVEQSSYEQYF.

V and J are TRBV28 and TRBJ1-5, with 12 bases fitting TRBD1. The V segment lost 6 bases and the J segment 0 bases; nucleotides outside the gene matches: 9. Germline CDR1 MDHEN, CDR2 SYDVKM. The CDR3 sequence is 18 residues long. The DNA of the CDR3 is TGTGCCAGCAGCCCGGGACAGGGGGCCCGACATAGCAATCAGCCCCAGCATTTT. It encodes CASSPGQGARHSNQPQHF.

The CDR3 reads CASSYSTTGELFF. For the CDR3, the DNA is TGTGCCAGCAGTTACTCGACCACCGGGGAGCTGTTTTTT. The V and J genes are TRBV6-5 and TRBJ2-2; D uncertain. Germline V CDR1 and CDR2: MNHEY, SVGAGI. V gave up 0 bases and J gave up 4 bases, with 3 bases separating them. This CDR3 is 13 amino acids long.

V is TRBV7-2 and J is TRBJ2-3, with D unresolved. The CDR3 runs to 12 residues. Germline-derived CDR1 and CDR2 are SGHTA and FQGNSA. V lost 8 bases, J lost 8 bases, and 14 bases lay in between. CDR3 DNA sequence: TGTGCCAGCGGCACCCAAGGTGGTACGCAGTATTTT. It encodes CASGTQGGTQYF.

The chain links TRBV7-3 to TRBJ2-7; TRBD2 might be the D (6 bases). Germline CDR1 SGHTA, CDR2 FQGTGA. The V end was cut by 3 bases, the J end by 6 bases, with 12 bases between. The CDR3 spans 13 residues. The CDR3, as DNA: TGTGCCAGCAGCTTGGCGGGGAGTCGCGAGCAGTACTTC. Translation: CASSLAGSREQYF.

The V and J genes are TRBV6-5 and TRBJ1-6, with D tentatively TRBD1 (5 bases). Trimming removed 0 bases from V and 10 bases from J, with 16 bases in between. This CDR3 is built from 16 residues. CDR1 MNHEY and CDR2 SVGAGI come from the germline V gene. The CDR3 bases are TGTGCCAGCAGTTACTCGGGCAGGGCCGGGGGGTCACCCCTCCACTTT. Amino acids: CASSYSGRAGGSPLHF.

This chain joins TRBV30 and TRBJ2-2, with D uncertain. The germline V gene has CDR1 GTSNPN and CDR2 SVGIG (reference sequence). Trimming shortened V by 4 bases and J by 4 bases, and 7 bases separated the two germline ends. The CDR3 runs 12 residues. In nucleotides, the CDR3 is TGTGCCTGGAACACGGTCACCGGGGAGCTGTTTTTT. It encodes CAWNTVTGELFF.

The chain links TRBV6-5 to TRBJ2-7, with D uncertain. The V end was cut by 2 bases, the J end by 4 bases, with 12 bases between. The CDR3 sequence is 14 residues long. CDR1 and CDR2 from the germline V gene are MNHEY and SVGAGI. The CDR3 loop reads CASSYMGFPYEQYF. As DNA, the CDR3 is TGTGCCAGCAGTTACATGGGTTTTCCTTACGAGCAGTACTTC.

The chain employs TRBV13 and TRBJ2-7, with TRBD2 as a possible D gene (5 bases). Germline V gene data show CDR1 as PRHDT and CDR2 as FYEKMQ (reference sequence). CDR3 length equals 16 residues. V was cut by 4 bases and J by 2 bases, with 18 bases left in between. CDR3 DNA: TGTGCCAGCAGCTCCTCTGCAGCGGCATTAACCTACGAGCAGTACTTC. Its protein is CASSSSAAALTYEQYF.

This clone was seen only once. The J gene is TRBJ2-4, the V gene TRBV2, with TRBD1 as a possible D gene (8 bases). The CDR3 runs 16 residues. Germline V gene lookup returns CDR1 SNHLY and CDR2 FYNNEI. V was pared by 6 bases and J by 2 bases, with 17 bases between. CDR3 loop: CASSTGGARSKNIQYF. The CDR3 nucleotides read TGTGCCAGCAGCACAGGGGGGGCGCGTTCCAAAAACATTCAGTACTTC.

This chain joins TRBV29-1 and TRBJ2-7; 10 positions match TRBD2. Germline-derived CDR1 and CDR2 are SQVTM and ANQGSEA. This CDR3 comprises 13 residues. V trimming: 6 bases; J trimming: 7 bases; junction bases outside the gene matches: 9. In nucleotides, the CDR3 is TGCAGCGTAGGAGCGGGAGGGCTTCGGGAGCAGTACTTC. Translation: CSVGAGGLREQYF.

CDR3 DNA sequence: TGTGCCAGCAGCCCCGGGAGCTTATATTCACCCCTCCACTTT. Its protein is CASSPGSLYSPLHF. This chain connects TRBV7-9 to TRBJ1-6; D not certain. The CDR3 length is 14 residues. Between the trimmed V and J ends, which lost 5 bases and 8 bases, there was a span of 13 bases. Per the germline V gene, CDR1 is SEHNR and CDR2 is FQNEAQ (reference sequence).

The V and J genes are TRBV6-5 and TRBJ2-7; 12 bases are shared with TRBD2. The V gene's germline CDR1 is MNHEY and CDR2 SVGAGI. V lost 1 base, J lost 7 bases, and 8 bases stayed unmatched. The CDR3 runs 16 residues. CDR3 DNA sequence: TGTGCCAGCAGTTACTATGGACTAGCGGGATCTAGGGAGCAGTACTTC. Translation: CASSYYGLAGSREQYF.

The chain couples TRBV5-1 to TRBJ1-2, with TRBD1 matching over 7 bases. Germline values: CDR1 SGHRS, CDR2 YFSETQ. J lost 3 bases, V lost 4 bases, and 0 bases had no gene match. The CDR3 is 12 residues long. The CDR3, as DNA: TGCGCCAGCAGCGGGACAGACTATGGCTACACCTTC. Translated, it gives CASSGTDYGYTF.

The chain joins TRBV9 to TRBJ2-5; 7 bases map to TRBD1. V lost 6 bases to trimming and J lost 7 bases; unmatched junction nucleotides: 9. Per the germline V gene, CDR1 is SGDLS and CDR2 is YYNGEE. This CDR3 has 13 amino acids. DNA of the CDR3: TGTGCCAGCACGAAGGGGGCGACTGGGACCCAGTACTTC. This sequence encodes CASTKGATGTQYF.

The J gene is TRBJ1-2, the V gene TRBV6-5, with a possible D match to TRBD1 (6 bases). CDR1 and CDR2 from the germline V gene are MNHEY and SVGAGI. CDR3 length equals 12 residues. Trimming took 6 bases from V and 8 from J, leaving 13 bases between them. The CDR3 DNA sequence: TGTGCCAGCAGCTGGGGGGGGCTCGGCTACACCTTC. Protein product: CASSWGGLGYTF.

The chain employs TRBV7-9 and TRBJ1-4; D gene unclear. Trimming removed 3 bases from V and 6 bases from J, with 14 bases in between. Germline V gene lookup returns CDR1 SEHNR and CDR2 FQNEAQ (reference sequence). CDR3 length equals 15 residues. The CDR3 nucleotides read TGTGCCAGCAGCTTCGGACGGCCTGGCGATGAAAAACTGTTTTTT. Translation: CASSFGRPGDEKLFF. The full variable domain, in which reference TRBV7-9 and TRBJ1-4 provide the parts outside the CDR3, is DTGVSQNPRHKITKRGQNVTFRCDPISEHNRLYWYRQTLGQGPEFLTYFQNEAQLEKSRLLSDRFSAERPKGSFSTLEIQRTEQGDSAMYLCASSFGRPGDEKLFFGSGTQLSVL.

The V gene is TRBV5-1, the J gene TRBJ2-7; D remains unclear. The CDR3 covers 13 residues. Trimming pared 2 bases from V and 5 bases from J, leaving 11 bases between. CDR1 SGHRS and CDR2 YFSETQ come from the germline V gene. The CDR3 reads CASSFISGHEQYF. CDR3 DNA sequence: TGCGCCAGCAGCTTTATATCTGGGCACGAGCAGTACTTC.

As DNA, the CDR3 is TGTGCCAGCAGCCCACCTAGCGAACCCTACGAGCAGTACTTC. It codes for CASSPPSEPYEQYF. The chain links TRBV5-6 to TRBJ2-7, with a tentative D call TRBD2 (6 bases). Trimming took off 4 bases at V and 2 bases at J, with 13 bases between the two ends. Germline values: CDR1 SGHDT, CDR2 YYEEEE. The CDR3 is made up of 14 amino acids.

The rearrangement links TRBV5-1 to TRBJ2-2; D is possibly TRBD1 (5 bases). CDR1 SGHRS and CDR2 YFSETQ come from the germline V gene. This CDR3 has 15 amino acids. Between the trimmed V and J ends, which lost 4 bases and 1 base, there was a span of 11 bases. The CDR3 sequence: CASSPTVQNTGELFF. As DNA, the CDR3 is TGCGCCAGCAGCCCGACAGTACAGAACACCGGGGAGCTGTTTTTT.

Of note for this clone: Other DNA sequences in the same sample also yield this CDR3. The chain has TRBV5-1 and TRBJ1-1; 8 bases match TRBD1. J was trimmed by 5 bases and V by 4 bases; bases with no gene match: 7. The CDR3 covers 14 residues. CDR1 and CDR2 from the germline V gene are SGHRS and YFSETQ. The CDR3 is CASSATGGRTEAFF. CDR3 sequence (DNA): TGCGCCAGCAGCGCCACAGGGGGTCGTACTGAAGCTTTCTTT.

This clone is classed as medium-sized. This sequence joins TRBV11-3 and TRBJ2-2; D is unresolved. Per germline, CDR1 SGHNT and CDR2 YENEEA. The CDR3 has 12 amino acids. The V end was cut by 6 bases, the J end by 7 bases, with 9 bases between. The CDR3 sequence is CASSPPGGELFF. The CDR3 nucleotides are TGTGCCAGCAGTCCCCCCGGCGGGGAGCTGTTTTTT.

The V and J genes are TRBV10-3 and TRBJ2-2; D call uncertain. The CDR3 is made up of 14 amino acids. Germline CDR1 is ENHRY and CDR2 is SYGVKD. The ends were cut back, 4 bases at V and 1 base at J, with 7 bases in the middle. In nucleotides, the CDR3 is TGTGCCATCAGTGGGACGGAGAACACCGGGGAGCTGTTTTTT. Residues: CAISGTENTGELFF.

The CDR3 DNA reads TGCGCCAGCAGCCAAGGAAGAGCAGGTCTTAACTATGGCTACACCTTC. This encodes CASSQGRAGLNYGYTF. The chain recombines TRBV4-1 with TRBJ1-2; no clear D gene. The CDR3 runs to 16 residues. Germline lookup yields CDR1 MGHRA and CDR2 YSYEKL. Trimming left V 1 base short and J 1 base short, with 13 bases between.

This clone was seen a single time. The chain is built from TRBV11-2 and TRBJ2-3; TRBD2 matches 9 bases. The CDR3 contains 17 residues. Germline trimming cut 3 bases from V and 4 bases from J; bases unmatched to any gene: 11. Per germline, CDR1 SGHAT and CDR2 FQNNGV. This CDR3 reads CASSFLAGMGLADTQYF. The CDR3 nucleotides read TGTGCCAGCAGCTTTCTAGCGGGGATGGGCTTGGCAGATACGCAGTATTTT.

This chain uses TRBV30 with TRBJ1-1; D remains ambiguous. This CDR3 is built from 14 residues. V gave up 4 bases and J gave up 1 base, with 13 bases separating them. CDR1 GTSNPN and CDR2 SVGIG come from the germline V gene (reference sequence). The CDR3 sequence: CAWNIGQANTEAFF. For the CDR3, the DNA is TGTGCCTGGAATATAGGGCAGGCGAACACTGAAGCTTTCTTT.

The chain employs TRBV6-5 and TRBJ1-6, with 8 nucleotides matching TRBD1. V lost 8 bases and J lost 7; bases outside the gene matches: 10. This CDR3 has 15 residues. Germline V lookup: CDR1 MNHEY, CDR2 SVGAGI. Here the CDR3 reads CASQRTGRTNSPLHF. DNA for the CDR3: TGTGCCAGCCAACGGACAGGGCGGACAAATTCACCCCTCCACTTT.